This T cell receptor beta chain came from a study of cytomegalovirus exposure and HLA in healthy donors. Study-level results: Follow-up analysis later connected one missense variant in DCLRE1C with trimming of TCR beta V- and J-genes. Differences between HLA loci emerged in a later analysis of TCR association rates, with DRB1 most and HLA-C fewest.

The table lists this clone with a few counts. Its antigen remains unidentified. The CDR3 has 15 residues. CDR1 and CDR2 from the germline V gene are LGHNA and YSLEER. The trim removed 1 base at V and 9 bases at J, leaving 4 bases unmatched. Primers: 60 Vbeta forward and 13 Jbeta reverse. Generated by immunoSEQ multiplex PCR, the TCRdb table keeps only in-frame clones and is missing some. The table shows over 150,000 clones, with about four fifths occurring only once. This TCR derives from a man between 18 and 29 years old in good health and CMV-seronegative. The gene calls are TRBV4-3 and TRBJ2-1; 12 nucleotides align to TRBD2. Sequenced sample: PBMCs. As DNA, the CDR3 is TGCGCCAGCAGCCAAGGGACTAGCGGGGAGGGTGAGCAGTTCTTC. Protein product: CASSQGTSGEGEQFF.